This T cell receptor (beta chain) was found in a study of cytotoxic CD8 clonotypes in ibrutinib-treated CLL. This CDR3 is 13 amino acids long. CDR1 and CDR2 (germline): WSHSY, SAAADI. Trimming took 6 bases from V and 7 from J; bases not matched to a gene: 7. The sample holds one count of this clone. Measured with immunoSEQ multiplex PCR; TCRdb has only the in-frame clones, and not every one. Among 20,000 to 30,000 clones listed, 68% were seen once. The clonotype originates from a human donor with chronic lymphocytic leukemia. Here the sequenced sample was PBMCs, taken after 24 months of ibrutinib treatment. The chain couples TRBV10-2 to TRBJ1-2, with TRBD1 matching 8 bases. The CDR3 region is CASRGQDLGGYTF. The CDR3 coding sequence is TGCGCCAGCAGGGGACAGGACTTGGGTGGCTACACCTTC.